This paragraph covers one T cell receptor (beta chain) sequence. The clone's antigen remains unknown. The sample holds no much larger clone one base away, and base qualities are not on file. The record originates from a study of CD8+ T cells in alopecia areata (dated by TCRdb to the late 2010s). About the investigation overall: Treated patients were enrolled in an open-label pilot trial of oral tofacitinib, 5 to 10 mg twice daily, for moderate-to-severe alopecia areata. Tofacitinib was administered for 6 to 18 months, and 6 months of follow-up off drug were then conducted to assess delayed response and recurrence. Clonality in the scalp was compared among normal scalp (n=4), patchy alopecia areata scalp (n=8), and alopecia totalis/universalis scalp (n=8). The SALT score, which quantifies the percentage of affected scalp surface area, was used to measure disease severity in treated patients. TCRbeta CDR3 regions were amplified by immunoSEQ multiplex PCR with 35 Vbeta forward and 13 Jbeta reverse primers. Patients on tofacitinib were biopsied at baseline and after 4 and 24 weeks of treatment, and several of the patients also had a later scalp biopsy. RNA was obtained with the PAXgene miRNA kit for fixed scalp, the miRNeasy kit for PBMCs, and the RNeasy kit for mouse skin. On the human side, TCRbeta sequencing was run on scalp tissue and on sorted CD4+ and CD8+ peripheral blood T cells from healthy controls and from alopecia areata patients with either patchy or totalis/universalis disease. To study T cell clonal expansion in alopecia areata, the researchers applied high-throughput TCRbeta sequencing to both the C3H/HeJ mouse model and human patients.

The paper's findings and limits, for the study overall: Tofacitinib significantly lowered scalp clonality and the number of expanded CD8+ clones among the top 100 scalp clones. During tofacitinib treatment, many expanded lesional clones stuck around in both scalp and blood, and this persistence may partly explain why relapse happens after treatment is stopped. TCR sequences shared between patients were less clear than in mice, possibly partly because of HLA diversity in the patient population. Compared with normal scalp, lesional scalp had higher clonality and more expanded CD8+ clones, particularly in alopecia totalis/universalis, a pattern that suggests antigenic drive. Unlike mouse skin, where gammadelta T cells dominate, normal human skin contains resident alphabeta T cells that get sequenced too, which complicates analysis of the scalp TCR repertoire. The treated cohort was small, with a single nonresponder, so links between baseline CD8+ expansion and response need larger studies.

Receptor libraries were prepared by the immunoSEQ multiplex PCR assay. For TCR sequencing, RNA was extracted from every sample and reverse transcribed into cDNA to serve as template. SuperScript III was used to make first-strand cDNA, primed with a 2:1 mix of oligo-dT and random hexamers. A synthetic immune receptor repertoire was used to measure amplification bias, and any remaining bias was corrected computationally. Regarding the original processing steps: After raw reads were preprocessed to remove errors, the CDR3 was defined following IMGT conventions as running from the conserved cysteine to phenylalanine. To get clonality, Shannon entropy was normalized by log2 of the number of productive unique TCRs and the result was subtracted from 1. Whether scalp clones were CD4 or CD8 was inferred by matching scalp TCRbeta sequences against CD4 and CD8 repertoires sorted from blood. TCRdb carries this immuneACCESS record with in-frame sequences only. Its versions omit some clonotypes, under half of them owing to an unresolved V gene in the studies checked, with the rest unexplained. The V and J calls and the clone size are those of that table, but D and trimming were determined from the DNA. The sample data list around 120,000 clones, and about 61% of these were observed just once. The top ten hold 25% to 35% of the sample.

Interpreted using the paper, the time point label stands for: around 4 weeks on oral tofacitinib. Per the publication, the treatment or condition label means: oral pan-JAK inhibitor, 5-10 mg twice daily. Lesional scalp punch biopsies and peripheral blood were collected from alopecia areata patients. PBMCs were isolated by density centrifugation and stained for CD3, CD4 and CD8, and CD4+ and CD8+ T cells were sorted on a FACSAria. Source: CD8+ T cells sorted from blood, taken at week 4, from a patient treated with tofacitinib. This receptor was identified in a human donor with alopecia areata.

The CDR3 here reads CAYSSSYEQYF. The DNA sequence is as follows: TGTGCCTACTCGAGCTCCTACGAGCAGTACTTC. Here the chain combines TRBV30 and TRBJ2-7, with the identity of the D gene unclear. V is pared back by 7 bases and J by 0 bases, with 7 bases lying between the germline termini. From the cysteine through the phenylalanine, the CDR3 covers 11 amino acids. Only the CDR3 part of the read is kept: 33 bases, read in frame from the first base. For CDR1 and CDR2, the germline V gene (reference sequence) lists GTSNPN and SVGIG.